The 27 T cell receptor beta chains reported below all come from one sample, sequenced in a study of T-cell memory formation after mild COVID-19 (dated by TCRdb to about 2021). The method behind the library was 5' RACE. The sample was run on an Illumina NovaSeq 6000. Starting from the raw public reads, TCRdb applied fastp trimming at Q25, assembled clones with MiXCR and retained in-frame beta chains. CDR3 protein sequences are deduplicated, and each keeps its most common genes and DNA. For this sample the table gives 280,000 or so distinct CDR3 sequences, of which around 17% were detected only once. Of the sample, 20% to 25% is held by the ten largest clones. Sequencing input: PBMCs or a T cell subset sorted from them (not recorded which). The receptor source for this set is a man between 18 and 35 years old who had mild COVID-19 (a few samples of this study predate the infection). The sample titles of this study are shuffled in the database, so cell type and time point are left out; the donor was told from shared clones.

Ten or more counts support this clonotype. In nucleotides, the CDR3 is TGTGCCAGCAGCCGGACAGGGGACAATGAGCAGTTCTTC. Residues: CASSRTGDNEQFF. V and J are TRBV7-3 and TRBJ2-1; TRBD1 agrees at 9 bases. From germline, CDR1 is SGHTA and CDR2 FQGTGA. CDR3 length: 13 amino acids. Unmatched junction bases numbered 1, after V lost 5 bases and J lost 5 bases.

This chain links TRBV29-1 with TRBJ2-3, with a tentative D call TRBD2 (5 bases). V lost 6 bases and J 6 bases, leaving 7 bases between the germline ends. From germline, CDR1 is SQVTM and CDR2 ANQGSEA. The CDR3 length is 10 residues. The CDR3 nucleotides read TGCAGCGTAATAGCGGATACGCAGTATTTT. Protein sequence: CSVIADTQYF.

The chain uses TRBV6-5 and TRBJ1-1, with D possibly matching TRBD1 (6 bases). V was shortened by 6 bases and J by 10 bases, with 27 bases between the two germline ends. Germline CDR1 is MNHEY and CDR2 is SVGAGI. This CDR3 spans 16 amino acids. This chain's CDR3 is CASSPTPGVRGSSAFF. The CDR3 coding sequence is TGTGCCAGCAGCCCGACCCCGGGAGTCAGGGGAAGCTCAGCTTTCTTT.

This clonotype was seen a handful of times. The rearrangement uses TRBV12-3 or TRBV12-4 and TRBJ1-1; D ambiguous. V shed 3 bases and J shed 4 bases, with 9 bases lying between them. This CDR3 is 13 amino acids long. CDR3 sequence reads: CASSFWVGTEAFF. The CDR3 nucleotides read TGTGCCAGCAGTTTTTGGGTGGGCACTGAAGCTTTCTTT.

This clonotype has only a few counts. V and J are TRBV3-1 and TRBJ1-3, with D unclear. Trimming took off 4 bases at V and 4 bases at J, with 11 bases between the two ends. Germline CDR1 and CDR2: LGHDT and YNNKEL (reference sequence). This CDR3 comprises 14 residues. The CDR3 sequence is CASSLRERGNTIYF. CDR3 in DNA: TGTGCCAGCAGCCTTCGGGAACGAGGAAACACCATATATTTT.

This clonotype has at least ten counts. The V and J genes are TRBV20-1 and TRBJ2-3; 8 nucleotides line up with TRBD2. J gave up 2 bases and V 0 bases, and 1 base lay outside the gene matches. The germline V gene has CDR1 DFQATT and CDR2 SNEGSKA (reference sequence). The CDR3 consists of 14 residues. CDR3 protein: CSARDSGVTDTQYF. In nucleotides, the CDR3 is TGCAGTGCTAGAGATAGCGGGGTCACAGATACGCAGTATTTT.

CDR3 nucleotide sequence: TGTGCCAGCAGTCCACTGTCTTACGATACGCAGTATTTT. This gives the protein CASSPLSYDTQYF. The rearrangement uses TRBV6-2 or TRBV6-3 and TRBJ2-3; no clear D. Trimming took 5 bases from V and 6 from J, leaving 12 bases between them. Germline CDR1 reads MNHEY; CDR2 reads SVGEGT. The CDR3 contains 13 residues.

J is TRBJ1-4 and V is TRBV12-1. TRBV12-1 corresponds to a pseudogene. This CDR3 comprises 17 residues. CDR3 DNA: TGTGCCAGCAGCCCATCATGGGGTTCTACGATTTATGAAAAACTGTTTTTT. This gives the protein CASSPSWGSTIYEKLFF.

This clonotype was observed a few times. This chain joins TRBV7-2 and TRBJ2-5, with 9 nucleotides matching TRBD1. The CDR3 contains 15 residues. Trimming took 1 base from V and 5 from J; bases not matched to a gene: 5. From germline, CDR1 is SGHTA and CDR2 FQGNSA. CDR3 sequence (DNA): TGTGCCAGCAGCTTAGGACAGGGGGGTTGGGAGACCCAGTACTTC. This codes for CASSLGQGGWETQYF.

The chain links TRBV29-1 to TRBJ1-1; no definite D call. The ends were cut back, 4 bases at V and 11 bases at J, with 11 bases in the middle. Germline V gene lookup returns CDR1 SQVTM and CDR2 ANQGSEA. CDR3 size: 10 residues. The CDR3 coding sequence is TGCAGCGTTGGACGCGACGAGGCTTTCTTT. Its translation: CSVGRDEAFF.

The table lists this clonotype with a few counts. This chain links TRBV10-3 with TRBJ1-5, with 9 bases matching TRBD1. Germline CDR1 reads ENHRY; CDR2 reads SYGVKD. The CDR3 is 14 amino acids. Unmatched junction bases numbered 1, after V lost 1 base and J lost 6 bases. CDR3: CAISEWGQGQPQHF. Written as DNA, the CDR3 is TGTGCCATCAGTGAGTGGGGACAGGGTCAGCCCCAGCATTTT.

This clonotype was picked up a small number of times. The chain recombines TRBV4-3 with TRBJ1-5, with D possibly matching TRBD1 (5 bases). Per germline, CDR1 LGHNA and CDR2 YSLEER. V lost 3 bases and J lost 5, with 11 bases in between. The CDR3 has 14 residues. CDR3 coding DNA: TGCGCCAGCAGCCACCGGGACGGAGATCAGCCCCAGCATTTT. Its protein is CASSHRDGDQPQHF.

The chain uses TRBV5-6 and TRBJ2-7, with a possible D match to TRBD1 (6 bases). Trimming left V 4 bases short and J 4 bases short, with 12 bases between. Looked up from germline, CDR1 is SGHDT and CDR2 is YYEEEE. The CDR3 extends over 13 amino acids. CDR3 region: CASSITGRYEQYF. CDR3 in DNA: TGTGCCAGCAGCATTACAGGGAGATACGAGCAGTACTTC.

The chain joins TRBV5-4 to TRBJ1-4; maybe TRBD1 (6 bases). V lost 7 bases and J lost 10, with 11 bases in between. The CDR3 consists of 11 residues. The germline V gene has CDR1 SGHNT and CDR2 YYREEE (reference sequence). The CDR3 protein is CASGGDGKLFF. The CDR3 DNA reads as TGTGCCAGCGGGGGCGACGGAAAACTGTTTTTT.

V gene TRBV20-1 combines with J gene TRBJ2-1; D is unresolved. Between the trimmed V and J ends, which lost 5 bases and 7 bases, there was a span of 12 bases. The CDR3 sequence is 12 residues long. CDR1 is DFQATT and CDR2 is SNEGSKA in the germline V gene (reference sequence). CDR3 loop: CSAPRIYNEQFF. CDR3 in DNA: TGCAGTGCTCCTCGCATCTATAATGAGCAGTTCTTC.

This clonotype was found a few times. The CDR3 coding sequence is TGTGCCAGCAGCTTAATTGGTCTGACCGGGGAGCTGTTTTTT. It is translated as CASSLIGLTGELFF. The gene calls are TRBV7-8 and TRBJ2-2; unclear D gene. V gave up 2 bases and J gave up 5 bases, with 9 bases separating them. CDR1 is SGHVS and CDR2 is FQNEAQ in the germline V gene. The CDR3 is 14 residues long.

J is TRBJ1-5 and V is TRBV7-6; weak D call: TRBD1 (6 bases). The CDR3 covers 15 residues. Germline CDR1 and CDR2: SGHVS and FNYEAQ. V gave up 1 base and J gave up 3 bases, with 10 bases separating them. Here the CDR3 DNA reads TGTGCCAGCAGCTTAGGTGACAGGCACAATCAGCCCCAGCATTTT. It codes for CASSLGDRHNQPQHF.

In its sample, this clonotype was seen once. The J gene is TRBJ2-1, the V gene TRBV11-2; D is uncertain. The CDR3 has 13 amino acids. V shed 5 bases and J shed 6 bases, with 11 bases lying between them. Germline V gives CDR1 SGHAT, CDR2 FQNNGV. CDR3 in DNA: TGTGCCAGCAGCCGCCTACGTGTCAATGAGCAGTTCTTC. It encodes CASSRLRVNEQFF.

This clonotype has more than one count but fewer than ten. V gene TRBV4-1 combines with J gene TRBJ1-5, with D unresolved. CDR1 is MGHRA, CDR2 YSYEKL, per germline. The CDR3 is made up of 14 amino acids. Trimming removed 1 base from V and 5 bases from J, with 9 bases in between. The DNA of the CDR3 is TGCGCCAGCAGCCAAGGGGCAGGTGATCAGCCCCAGCATTTT. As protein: CASSQGAGDQPQHF.

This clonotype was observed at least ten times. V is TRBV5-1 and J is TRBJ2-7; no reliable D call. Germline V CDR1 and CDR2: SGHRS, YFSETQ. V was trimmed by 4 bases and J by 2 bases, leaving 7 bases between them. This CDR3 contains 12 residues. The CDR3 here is CASSREAYEQYF. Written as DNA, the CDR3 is TGCGCCAGCAGCCGAGAGGCCTACGAGCAGTACTTC.

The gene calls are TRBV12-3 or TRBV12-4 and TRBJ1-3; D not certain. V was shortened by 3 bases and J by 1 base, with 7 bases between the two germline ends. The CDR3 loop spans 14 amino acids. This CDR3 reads CASSFGQSGNTIYF. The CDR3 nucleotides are TGTGCCAGCAGTTTTGGGCAGTCTGGAAACACCATATATTTT.

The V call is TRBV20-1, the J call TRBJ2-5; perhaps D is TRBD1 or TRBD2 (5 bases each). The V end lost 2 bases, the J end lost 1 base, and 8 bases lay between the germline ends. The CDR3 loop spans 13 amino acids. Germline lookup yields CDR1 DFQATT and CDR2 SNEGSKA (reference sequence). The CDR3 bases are TGCAGTGCTAGATCCGGGGCCCAAGAGACCCAGTACTTC. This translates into CSARSGAQETQYF.

This chain's CDR3 is CASSMAGDDNSPLHF. CDR3 DNA: TGTGCCAGCAGCATGGCGGGGGACGATAATTCACCCCTCCACTTT. J is TRBJ1-6 and V is TRBV7-6, with D tentatively TRBD1 (5 bases). The V end was cut by 5 bases, the J end by 5 bases, with 13 bases between. The CDR3 totals 15 residues. CDR1 and CDR2 from the germline V gene are SGHVS and FNYEAQ.

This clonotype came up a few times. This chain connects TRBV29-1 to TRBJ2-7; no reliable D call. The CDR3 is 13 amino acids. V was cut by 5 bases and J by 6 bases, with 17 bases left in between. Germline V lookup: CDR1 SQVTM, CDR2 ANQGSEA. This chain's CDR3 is CSVFRRPAGEQYF. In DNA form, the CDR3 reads TGCAGCGTTTTCCGTCGGCCGGCTGGCGAGCAGTACTTC.

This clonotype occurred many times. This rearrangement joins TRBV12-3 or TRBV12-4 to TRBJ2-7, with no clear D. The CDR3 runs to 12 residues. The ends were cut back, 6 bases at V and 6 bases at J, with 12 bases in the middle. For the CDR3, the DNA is TGTGCCAGCAGCCCCTCTTTGGGCGAGCAGTACTTC. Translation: CASSPSLGEQYF.

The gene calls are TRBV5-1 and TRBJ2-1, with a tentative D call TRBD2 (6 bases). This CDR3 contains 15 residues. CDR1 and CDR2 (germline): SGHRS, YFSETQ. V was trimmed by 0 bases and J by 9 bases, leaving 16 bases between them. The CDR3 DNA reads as TGCGCCAGCAGCTTGGGGCTAGCGTTCGACCGTGAGCAGTTCTTC. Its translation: CASSLGLAFDREQFF.

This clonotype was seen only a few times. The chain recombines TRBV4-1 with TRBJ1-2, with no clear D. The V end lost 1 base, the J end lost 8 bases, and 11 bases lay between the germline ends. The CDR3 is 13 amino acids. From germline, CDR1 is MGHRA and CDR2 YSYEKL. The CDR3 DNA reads TGCGCCAGCAGCCAAGTAGCCCGGCGCGGCTACACCTTC. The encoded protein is CASSQVARRGYTF.